This TCR beta chain emerged from a study of regulatory T cells in long-lasting Graves disease. Study-level background: Antithyroid drugs had been given to newly diagnosed Graves' patients for under 3 months.

Building the TCR beta libraries relied on iRepertoire HTBI primers, and CDR3 regions underwent Arm-PCR. One entry per CDR3 protein, called by TCRdb with MiXCR from the multiplex PCR reads. The table has about 610,000 distinct CDR3 sequences, around 16% seen once. The V end lost 5 bases, the J end lost 0 bases, and 10 bases lay between the germline ends. CDR3 length: 14 residues. Germline assignment: CDR1 SEHNR and CDR2 FQNEAQ (reference sequence). In its sample, this clonotype was seen many times. The antigen remains unidentified. Time point here: newly diagnosed GD, antithyroid drugs for less than 3 months. The TCR library was prepared using RNA isolated from PBMCs. Staff took 7.5 to 9.5 milliliters of peripheral blood and put it into EDTA tubes. Points from the study as a whole: Persistent patients shared about 2,800 public clonotypes among themselves. Newly diagnosed patients shared fewer, at roughly 1,000.

These data are also associated with another study on T cells in Graves' hyperthyroidism and ophthalmopathy. As reported in that work: Blood held most thyroid clonotypes expanded above 0.001 frequency.

The TCR was taken from a man between 18 and 29 years old with Graves disease. The material was peripheral blood mononuclear cells (PBMCs), obtained at new diagnosis, from a patient treated with antithyroid drugs. The rearrangement joins TRBV7-9 to TRBJ1-2, with D maybe TRBD1 (6 bases). CDR3 amino acids: CASSTGQTNYGYTF. The CDR3 nucleotides read TGTGCCAGCAGCACCGGACAGACTAACTATGGCTACACCTTC.